This T cell receptor (beta chain) originates from a study of beta chain features in type 1 diabetes. Expressed TCRB transcripts were sequenced, since all the RNA that had been isolated was reverse transcribed. The assay was immunoSEQ multiplex PCR, and TCRdb's table has in-frame clones only and misses some. The table lists about 150,000 clones, 8.5% to 14% of them singletons. Only a few counts were recorded for this clone. The CDR3 spans 13 residues. From germline, CDR1 is MDHEN and CDR2 SYDVKM. V lost 6 bases and J 4 bases, leaving 12 bases between the germline ends. This TCR was sampled from a man younger than 35 in good health. The rearrangement links TRBV28 to TRBJ1-2; D is unresolved. The sequencing input was central memory CD4+ T cells from blood. The CDR3 DNA sequence: TGTGCCAGCAGCCTTAATTCGGGCTATGGCTACACCTTC. Residues: CASSLNSGYGYTF.